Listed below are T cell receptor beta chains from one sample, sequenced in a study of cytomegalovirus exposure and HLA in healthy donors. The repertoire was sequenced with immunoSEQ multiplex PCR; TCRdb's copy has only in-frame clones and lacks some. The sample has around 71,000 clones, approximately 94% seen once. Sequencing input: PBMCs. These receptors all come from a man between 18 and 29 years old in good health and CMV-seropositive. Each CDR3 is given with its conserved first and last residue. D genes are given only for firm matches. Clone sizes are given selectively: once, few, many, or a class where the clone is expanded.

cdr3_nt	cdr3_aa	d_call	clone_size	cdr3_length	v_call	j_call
TGTGCCAGCCAGTCGGGGAGAGGTGAGAACTACGAGCAGTACTTC	CASQSGRGENYEQYF	.	.	15	TRBV19	TRBJ2-7
TGTGCCACCAGCAGAGATACTTCAACTAATGAAAAACTGTTTTTT	CATSRDTSTNEKLFF	.	.	15	TRBV15	TRBJ1-4
TGTGCCAGTCGGGACTCGTACTACGAGCAGTACTTC	CASRDSYYEQYF	.	.	12	TRBV27	TRBJ2-7
TGTGCCAGCAGTGACCTAGCGGGAGCGTCAGATACGCAGTATTTT	CASSDLAGASDTQYF	TRBD2	.	15	TRBV6-1	TRBJ2-3
TGTGCCAGCAGTTCATACCGGGACAGGGTTGTCTATGGCTACACCTTC	CASSSYRDRVVYGYTF	TRBD1	.	16	TRBV27	TRBJ1-2
TGTGCCAGCGGTTCACAGGGGACAGGGGGCGAGCAGTACTTC	CASGSQGTGGEQYF	TRBD1	.	14	TRBV7-6	TRBJ2-7
TGTGCCAGCAGCCAAGAAATACAGGGGTCCTCCTACGAGCAGTACTTC	CASSQEIQGSSYEQYF	TRBD1	.	16	TRBV4-2	TRBJ2-7
TGTGCCAGCAATTCCGGGACAGGGGGCACTGAAGCTTTCTTT	CASNSGTGGTEAFF	TRBD1	.	14	TRBV6-1	TRBJ1-1
TGTGCCTGGAGTGTAATTGGGCGGGACACCGGGGAGCTGTTTTTT	CAWSVIGRDTGELFF	.	.	15	TRBV30	TRBJ2-2
TGTGCCAGCAGCCAGACTAGCGGGGAGGGCGGCGAGCAGTACTTC	CASSQTSGEGGEQYF	TRBD2	.	15	TRBV7-2	TRBJ2-7
TGTGCCAGCAGTGAAAGGGGCGGGGGTCCTCCCCTTTATGGGAATGAGCAGTTCTTC	CASSERGGGPPLYGNEQFF	TRBD2	.	19	TRBV6-1	TRBJ2-1
TGTGCCAGCAGTGCCAGGGGACCCCTTGAAGCTTTCTTT	CASSARGPLEAFF	.	.	13	TRBV25-1	TRBJ1-1
TGTGCCAGCTCGCGTACCGTCGGGACACAATACAATGAGCAGTTCTTC	CASSRTVGTQYNEQFF	.	.	16	TRBV18	TRBJ2-1
TGTGCCAGTAGTAACGACAGGGCCCCCCGGGAGACCCAGTACTTC	CASSNDRAPRETQYF	TRBD1	.	15	TRBV19	TRBJ2-5
TGTGCAAGTCGCCCTACGGGGTGGAGCTCCTACGAGCAGTACTTC	CASRPTGWSSYEQYF	.	.	15	TRBV12-2	TRBJ2-7
TGCGCCAGCAGCTCCGGGACAGCCAATTCACCCCTCCACTTT	CASSSGTANSPLHF	TRBD1	.	14	TRBV4-1	TRBJ1-6
TGCGCCAGCAGCTTAATGACAGGGGTCGAGCAGTACTTC	CASSLMTGVEQYF	TRBD1	once	13	TRBV5-1	TRBJ2-7
TGTGCCAGCAGGGGGACAGGAAACGAGCAGTACTTC	CASRGTGNEQYF	TRBD1	.	12	TRBV2	TRBJ2-7
TGTGCCGGGGGACAGGGGCCGGGCCGAGAGACCCAGTACTTC	CAGGQGPGRETQYF	TRBD1	.	14	TRBV2	TRBJ2-5
TGTGCCAGCCGCTCTAGCGGGAGGGCAGATACGCAGTATTTT	CASRSSGRADTQYF	TRBD2	.	14	TRBV7-9	TRBJ2-3
TGTGCCAGTCCCACCGAGTGGACAGGGAGAAACATTCAGTACTTC	CASPTEWTGRNIQYF	TRBD1	.	15	TRBV6-5	TRBJ2-4
TGTGCCAGCACCACGACAGGGGTCGAATCACCCCTCCACTTT	CASTTTGVESPLHF	TRBD1	.	14	TRBV2	TRBJ1-6
TGCAGTGCCCAAGTCGGGGAGACCCAGTACTTC	CSAQVGETQYF	.	.	11	TRBV20-1	TRBJ2-5
TGTGCCAGCAGTTACCGTACAGCCTCGGGGAACGAGCAGTACTTC	CASSYRTASGNEQYF	.	once	15	TRBV6-5	TRBJ2-7
TGTGCCATCAGTGAGAAGGGGGCGGGTAGCGGCGAGCAGTACTTC	CAISEKGAGSGEQYF	.	.	15	TRBV10-3	TRBJ2-7
TGTGCTAGTGGTTACAGGGGAAACACCATATATTTT	CASGYRGNTIYF	.	.	12	TRBV12-5	TRBJ1-3
TGTGCCAGCAGCCTCACGGACTCCCCTGCCTACGAGCAGTACTTC	CASSLTDSPAYEQYF	.	once	15	TRBV4-2	TRBJ2-7
TGTGCCAGCAGTTTAGTGGCGGTGAATAGCAATCAGCCCCAGCATTTT	CASSLVAVNSNQPQHF	.	.	16	TRBV27	TRBJ1-5
TGCGCCAGTCATACCGGGACAGGGGGCTACGAGCAGTACTTC	CASHTGTGGYEQYF	TRBD1	.	14	TRBV10-1	TRBJ2-7
TGTGCCAGCAGTTTCCTCGGACTAGCGGGTGAGGAGACCCAGTACTTC	CASSFLGLAGEETQYF	TRBD2	.	16	TRBV27	TRBJ2-5
TGTGCCAGCTCACCAACACCGGGACAGGGGACAACGCAGTATTTT	CASSPTPGQGTTQYF	TRBD1	.	15	TRBV18	TRBJ2-3
TGTGCCAGCAGTTATTGGGGAGGGTTGAACACCGGGGAGCTGTTTTTT	CASSYWGGLNTGELFF	TRBD2	.	16	TRBV6-5	TRBJ2-2
TGTGCCAGCCGGTATCCGACTAATGAAAAACTGTTTTTT	CASRYPTNEKLFF	.	few	13	TRBV28	TRBJ1-4
TGTGCCAGCAGCTTGGTGGGCAGGGGAGGGGAGACCCAGTACTTC	CASSLVGRGGETQYF	.	.	15	TRBV5-4	TRBJ2-5
TGCAGCGTTGCGTCGGGGGACGAGCAGTACTTC	CSVASGDEQYF	.	.	11	TRBV29-1	TRBJ2-7
TGTGCCAGCATGCGGGGCTCCAGCAATCAGCCCCAGCATTTT	CASMRGSSNQPQHF	.	.	14	TRBV2	TRBJ1-5
TGTGCCAGCACTGAGCTCCGGAGGGGCTACTACGAGCAGTACTTC	CASTELRRGYYEQYF	.	.	15	TRBV2	TRBJ2-7
TGTGCCTGGAGTGAACAGGGGAGGTATTACGAGCAGTACTTC	CAWSEQGRYYEQYF	.	.	14	TRBV30	TRBJ2-7
TGTGCCAGCAGTGCGGTTTACGACAGGTACTATGGCTACACCTTC	CASSAVYDRYYGYTF	.	once	15	TRBV6-1	TRBJ1-2
TGTGCCAGCAGCCCGAACGGACAGGTGCTTTTGTACTTC	CASSPNGQVLLYF	TRBD1	.	13	TRBV7-6	TRBJ2-7
TGCAGCGTCGCGGACAGGGGGCAAGGCGAGCAGTACTTC	CSVADRGQGEQYF	TRBD1	.	13	TRBV29-1	TRBJ2-7
TGTGCCAGCAGTTTGGCGGGAGCAGTTGGGGAGACCCAGTACTTC	CASSLAGAVGETQYF	TRBD2	.	15	TRBV28	TRBJ2-5